The 30 T cell receptor beta chains below were found in one sample sequenced in a study of cytomegalovirus exposure and HLA in healthy donors. Use of 60 Vbeta and 13 Jbeta primers characterized the PCR. Some clones are missing from TCRdb's copy, which holds only in-frame ones; the method was immunoSEQ multiplex PCR. The repertoire holds some 130,000 clones, with roughly four fifths as singletons. The sequencing sample was made of PBMCs. The receptor set was obtained from a male donor in good health and CMV-seropositive.

This clone was found once. The chain uses TRBV7-6 and TRBJ2-6; TRBD2 might be the D (5 bases). The V gene's germline CDR1 is SGHVS and CDR2 FNYEAQ. Trimming shortened V by 0 bases and J by 3 bases, and 6 bases separated the two germline ends. The CDR3 contains 15 residues. The CDR3 reads CASSLAGVGANVLTF. CDR3 DNA sequence: TGTGCCAGCAGCTTAGCCGGGGTTGGGGCCAACGTCCTGACTTTC. The full variable domain, rest sourced from reference TRBV7-6 and TRBJ2-6, is GAGVSQSPRYKVTKRGQDVALRCDPISGHVSLYWYRQALGQGPEFLTYFNYEAQQDKSGLPNDRFSAERPEGSISTLTIQRTEQRDSAMYRCASSLAGVGANVLTFGAGSRLTVL.

V gene TRBV19 combines with J gene TRBJ1-5; the D gene is possibly TRBD1 (6 bases). The V end was cut by 3 bases, the J end by 6 bases, with 15 bases between. The germline CDR1 and CDR2 sequences are LNHDA and SQIVND (reference sequence). The length of the CDR3 is 15 residues. The CDR3 sequence is CASSIEDRNGQPQHF. CDR3 bases: TGTGCCAGTAGTATCGAAGACAGGAATGGTCAGCCCCAGCATTTT.

The chain joins TRBV5-1 to TRBJ2-3; the D gene is possibly TRBD2 (7 bases). The CDR3 length is 16 residues. V lost 4 bases and J 6 bases, leaving 21 bases between the germline ends. Germline V gene data show CDR1 as SGHRS and CDR2 as YFSETQ. The CDR3 nucleotides are TGCGCCAGCAGCCCTAAAGGGGGGGAGCCGTGGGATACGCAGTATTTT. It yields the protein CASSPKGGEPWDTQYF.

This clone was seen a few times. This chain links TRBV7-2 with TRBJ1-2, with D possibly matching TRBD1 (6 bases). This CDR3 region has 14 residues. V was cut by 1 base and J by 0 bases, with 6 bases left in between. Per germline, CDR1 SGHTA and CDR2 FQGNSA. Here the CDR3 DNA reads TGTGCCAGCAGCTTAGGGACAGCTAACTATGGCTACACCTTC. This encodes CASSLGTANYGYTF.

A remark on this clone: Compared with germline, one end of the junction differs, possibly owing to a read error. The gene calls are TRBV7-9 and TRBJ2-2; possibly TRBD1 for D (5 bases). Germline V CDR1 and CDR2: SEHNR, FQNEAQ (reference sequence). The CDR3 sequence is 15 residues long. CDR3 sequence reads: CASRLDRVNTGELFF. The CDR3 nucleotides read TGTGCCAGCAGATTAGACAGAGTGAACACCGGGGAGCTGTTTTTT.

The J gene is TRBJ1-2, the V gene TRBV5-4, with TRBD1 matching 7 bases. Germline V lookup: CDR1 SGHNT, CDR2 YYREEE (reference sequence). V lost 3 bases to trimming and J lost 5 bases; unmatched junction nucleotides: 7. This CDR3 is 14 amino acids long. The CDR3 nucleotides read TGTGCCAGCAGCTCAACTACAGGGGATTATGGCTACACCTTC. Translation gives CASSSTTGDYGYTF.

The chain couples TRBV27 to TRBJ2-7; a weak D match, TRBD2 (6 bases). The CDR3 contains 15 residues. The germline CDR1 and CDR2 sequences are MNHEY and SMNVEV (reference sequence). Trimming shortened V by 6 bases and J by 5 bases, and 20 bases separated the two germline ends. The CDR3 DNA follows: TGTGCCAGCAGCCGACCGGGAGACCCCCAGAACGAGCAGTACTTC. As protein: CASSRPGDPQNEQYF.

J is TRBJ2-7 and V is TRBV6-1, with D possibly TRBD1 on 6 matching bases. The V end lost 6 bases, the J end lost 6 bases, and 9 bases lay between the germline ends. Germline CDR1 and CDR2: MNHNS and SASEGT. The CDR3 is made up of 11 amino acids. CDR3 protein: CASRGQSEQYF. CDR3 DNA: TGTGCCAGCAGGGGACAAAGCGAGCAGTACTTC.

This rearrangement joins TRBV15 to TRBJ2-7; D might be TRBD2 (6 bases). The CDR3 length is 16 residues. Germline CDR1 and CDR2: LNHNV and YYDKDF (reference sequence). Between the trimmed V and J ends, which lost 1 base and 7 bases, there was a span of 20 bases. Here the CDR3 DNA reads TGTGCCACCAGCAGAGCCTTGGTTCGAGGGACTTGGGAGCAGTACTTC. Translated: CATSRALVRGTWEQYF.

CDR3 sequence: CASSTLGGASVGDTQYF. The DNA of the CDR3 is TGTGCCAGTAGTACCCTAGGCGGGGCGAGCGTCGGAGATACGCAGTATTTT. This rearrangement joins TRBV19 to TRBJ2-3, with D perhaps matching TRBD2 (6 bases). Trimming shortened V by 4 bases and J by 5 bases, and 22 bases separated the two germline ends. Germline CDR1 is LNHDA and CDR2 is SQIVND (reference sequence). The CDR3 loop spans 17 amino acids.

V usage is TRBV7-9 and J usage is TRBJ2-5, with 8 nucleotides matching TRBD2. Germline V gene data show CDR1 as SEHNR and CDR2 as FQNEAQ (reference sequence). Losses at the gene ends were 3 bases for V and 1 base for J; bases not matched to a gene: 1. This CDR3 is built from 14 residues. For the CDR3, the DNA is TGTGCCAGCAGCTTCGGGGGGGCCCAAGAGACCCAGTACTTC. Translation: CASSFGGAQETQYF.

The chain is built from TRBV30 and TRBJ2-3; no clear D. The germline V gene encodes CDR1 GTSNPN and CDR2 SVGIG (reference sequence). The V end lost 0 bases, the J end lost 5 bases, and 6 bases lay between the germline ends. This CDR3 is 12 amino acids long. Here the CDR3 DNA reads TGTGCCTGGAGTGTACTGCTAGATACGCAGTATTTT. Its translation is CAWSVLLDTQYF. The full variable domain, in which reference TRBV30 and TRBJ2-3 provide the parts outside the CDR3, is SQTIHQWPATLVQPVGSPLSLECTVEGTSNPNLYWYRQAAGRGLQLLFYSVGIGQISSEVPQNLSASRPQDRQFILSSKKLLLSDSGFYLCAWSVLLDTQYFGPGTRLTVL.

The chain couples TRBV7-6 to TRBJ1-5; maybe TRBD1 (6 bases). Trimming removed 4 bases from V and 0 bases from J, with 16 bases in between. The CDR3 contains 17 residues. The V gene's germline CDR1 is SGHVS and CDR2 FNYEAQ. The CDR3 DNA is TGTGCCAGCAGCTATCCAGGGGCGAATTTTAGCAATCAGCCCCAGCATTTT. This sequence encodes CASSYPGANFSNQPQHF.

The chain links TRBV29-1 to TRBJ2-1; 7 bases match TRBD1. Trimming removed 0 bases from V and 3 bases from J; junction bases left unmatched: 8. The germline V gene has CDR1 SQVTM and CDR2 ANQGSEA. The CDR3 is 16 residues long. The CDR3 here is CSVEDPDRDNYNEQFF. CDR3 sequence (DNA): TGCAGCGTTGAAGATCCCGACAGGGATAACTACAATGAGCAGTTCTTC.

The rearrangement joins TRBV6-1 to TRBJ2-3; the D is unclear. In germline, CDR1 is MNHNS, CDR2 SASEGT. There are 12 residues in the CDR3. Trimming stripped 10 bases from V and 2 bases from J, with 10 bases between. CDR3 coding DNA: TGTGCCAACTCAGGCGACACAGATACGCAGTATTTT. Its translation is CANSGDTDTQYF.

The CDR3 DNA reads TGTGCCAGCAGCTGGGACAGGGATGAAAAACTGTTTTTT. Translation: CASSWDRDEKLFF. The V and J genes are TRBV7-2 and TRBJ1-4; 9 bases are a match to TRBD1. CDR1 and CDR2 (germline): SGHTA, FQGNSA. This CDR3 is 13 amino acids long. Trimming removed 4 bases from V and 6 bases from J; junction bases left unmatched: 0.

The J gene is TRBJ1-5, the V gene TRBV27; D call uncertain. The V end lost 1 base, the J end lost 4 bases, and 8 bases lay between the germline ends. The CDR3 covers 14 residues. Germline V CDR1 and CDR2: MNHEY, SMNVEV (reference sequence). The CDR3 region has the DNA TGTGCCAGCAGTTTATTAGGCGGGAATCAGCCCCAGCATTTT. As protein: CASSLLGGNQPQHF.

The chain has TRBV19 and TRBJ2-1, with 7 bases lining up with TRBD2. Germline CDR1 LNHDA, CDR2 SQIVND (reference sequence). The CDR3 has 15 amino acids. V was pared by 3 bases and J by 4 bases, with 6 bases of the junction left unmatched. The CDR3 sequence is CASSIAGAKYNEQFF. The CDR3 nucleotides read TGTGCCAGTAGTATTGCGGGAGCGAAATACAATGAGCAGTTCTTC.

This clone occurred once. The V call is TRBV7-2, the J call TRBJ2-7, with TRBD2 matching 8 bases. CDR1 and CDR2 (germline): SGHTA, FQGNSA. The CDR3 has 15 amino acids. V lost 5 bases and J lost 4; bases outside the gene matches: 10. The CDR3 loop reads CASSPGREGVYEQYF. The CDR3 region has the DNA TGTGCCAGCAGCCCAGGACGGGAGGGTGTTTACGAGCAGTACTTC. The whole variable domain, filled in from reference TRBV7-2 and TRBJ2-7, reads GAGVSQSPSNKVTEKGKDVELRCDPISGHTALYWYRQSLGQGLEFLIYFQGNSAPDKSGLPSDRFSAERTGGSVSTLTIQRTQQEDSAVYLCASSPGREGVYEQYFGPGTRLTVT.

The chain carries TRBV15 and TRBJ2-2; tentatively, D is TRBD1 (6 bases). From germline, CDR1 is LNHNV and CDR2 YYDKDF (reference sequence). Trimming shortened V by 0 bases and J by 1 base, and 18 bases separated the two germline ends. The CDR3 is 19 amino acids. CDR3 sequence: CATSRDGGRGVQNTGELFF. The CDR3 nucleotides are TGTGCCACCAGCAGAGATGGCGGCAGGGGAGTTCAGAACACCGGGGAGCTGTTTTTT.

The rearrangement links TRBV11-2 to TRBJ1-5; D ambiguous. V dropped 5 bases and J dropped 7 bases, with 9 bases sitting between them. Germline assignment: CDR1 SGHAT and CDR2 FQNNGV. This CDR3 comprises 12 residues. As DNA, the CDR3 is TGTGCCAGCAGCCAATACTTCCAGCCCCAGCATTTT. Protein sequence: CASSQYFQPQHF.

V gene TRBV6-5 combines with J gene TRBJ1-1, with TRBD1 identical over 8 bases. CDR1 is MNHEY and CDR2 is SVGAGI in the germline V gene. V lost 7 bases, J lost 3 bases, and 4 bases stayed unmatched. The CDR3 spans 13 residues. The chain's CDR3 is CASNQGADTEAFF. DNA for the CDR3: TGTGCCAGCAATCAGGGGGCGGACACTGAAGCTTTCTTT.

The CDR3 spells CATTGGKANEKLFF. CDR3 nucleotides: TGTGCCACGACTGGAGGGAAGGCTAATGAAAAACTGTTTTTT. The J gene is TRBJ1-4, the V gene TRBV10-3; D is undetermined. The CDR3 runs 14 residues. Germline values: CDR1 ENHRY, CDR2 SYGVKD. Trimming took 10 bases from V and 3 from J, leaving 15 bases between them.

The chain employs TRBV2 and TRBJ2-6; 7 bases are a match to TRBD1. There are 15 residues in the CDR3. Germline CDR1 and CDR2: SNHLY and FYNNEI. Trimming removed 6 bases from V and 2 bases from J; junction bases left unmatched: 4. As DNA, the CDR3 is TGTGCCAGCAGGGTCGACAGGGCTGGGGCCAACGTCCTGACTTTC. Amino acid sequence: CASRVDRAGANVLTF.

This rearrangement joins TRBV28 to TRBJ2-2; 15 bases are a match to TRBD2. Per germline, CDR1 MDHEN and CDR2 SYDVKM. The CDR3 length is 18 residues. J gave up 8 bases and V 4 bases, and 11 bases lay outside the gene matches. The CDR3 DNA reads TGTGCCAGCAGTTCCCCACGGACTAGCGGGGGGGGTCTGGGGGAGCTGTTTTTT. Its protein is CASSSPRTSGGGLGELFF.

Written as DNA, the CDR3 is TGTGCCAGCAGCCCCGGACAGCTAGCCAAAAACATTCAGTACTTC. Protein: CASSPGQLAKNIQYF. The chain has TRBV12-1 and TRBJ2-4; the table's D call of TRBD1 was not tested on the DNA. TRBV12-1 is deemed a pseudogene. The CDR3 runs to 15 residues.

J is TRBJ2-1 and V is TRBV30; D is possibly TRBD2 (5 bases). Per the germline V gene, CDR1 is GTSNPN and CDR2 is SVGIG (reference sequence). CDR3 length: 17 amino acids. With 1 base removed from V and 6 bases from J, the gap between germline ends came to 22 bases. The CDR3 is CAWSAIRYGEGVNEQFF. The DNA of the CDR3 is TGTGCCTGGAGTGCGATCCGCTACGGGGAAGGAGTCAATGAGCAGTTCTTC.

The rearrangement uses TRBV29-1 and TRBJ1-1; perhaps TRBD1 as D (5 bases). V was shortened by 1 base and J by 3 bases, with 9 bases between the two germline ends. The germline V gene has CDR1 SQVTM and CDR2 ANQGSEA. The CDR3 extends over 13 amino acids. CDR3 DNA: TGCAGCGTTGAAGTGGGAGGGGACACTGAAGCTTTCTTT. Amino acid sequence: CSVEVGGDTEAFF.

CDR3 DNA sequence: TGCAGCGTTGATGGGGGGGGGACAGGGGCTTACGAGCAGTACTTC. This sequence encodes CSVDGGGTGAYEQYF. This chain connects TRBV29-1 to TRBJ2-7, with 10 nucleotides matching TRBD1. V lost 3 bases to trimming and J lost 4 bases; unmatched junction nucleotides: 9. This CDR3 has 15 residues. Germline V gene data show CDR1 as SQVTM and CDR2 as ANQGSEA.

The chain uses TRBV4-3 and TRBJ2-1; tentative D call: TRBD2 (6 bases). Germline CDR1 and CDR2: LGHNA and YSLEER. The length of the CDR3 is 18 residues. Trimming cost V 1 base and J 7 bases, with 23 bases left between them. CDR3 in DNA: TGCGCCAGCAGCCAAGCGGGGATCGGGTCGGGAGTAAAGAATGAGCAGTTCTTC. Residues: CASSQAGIGSGVKNEQFF.